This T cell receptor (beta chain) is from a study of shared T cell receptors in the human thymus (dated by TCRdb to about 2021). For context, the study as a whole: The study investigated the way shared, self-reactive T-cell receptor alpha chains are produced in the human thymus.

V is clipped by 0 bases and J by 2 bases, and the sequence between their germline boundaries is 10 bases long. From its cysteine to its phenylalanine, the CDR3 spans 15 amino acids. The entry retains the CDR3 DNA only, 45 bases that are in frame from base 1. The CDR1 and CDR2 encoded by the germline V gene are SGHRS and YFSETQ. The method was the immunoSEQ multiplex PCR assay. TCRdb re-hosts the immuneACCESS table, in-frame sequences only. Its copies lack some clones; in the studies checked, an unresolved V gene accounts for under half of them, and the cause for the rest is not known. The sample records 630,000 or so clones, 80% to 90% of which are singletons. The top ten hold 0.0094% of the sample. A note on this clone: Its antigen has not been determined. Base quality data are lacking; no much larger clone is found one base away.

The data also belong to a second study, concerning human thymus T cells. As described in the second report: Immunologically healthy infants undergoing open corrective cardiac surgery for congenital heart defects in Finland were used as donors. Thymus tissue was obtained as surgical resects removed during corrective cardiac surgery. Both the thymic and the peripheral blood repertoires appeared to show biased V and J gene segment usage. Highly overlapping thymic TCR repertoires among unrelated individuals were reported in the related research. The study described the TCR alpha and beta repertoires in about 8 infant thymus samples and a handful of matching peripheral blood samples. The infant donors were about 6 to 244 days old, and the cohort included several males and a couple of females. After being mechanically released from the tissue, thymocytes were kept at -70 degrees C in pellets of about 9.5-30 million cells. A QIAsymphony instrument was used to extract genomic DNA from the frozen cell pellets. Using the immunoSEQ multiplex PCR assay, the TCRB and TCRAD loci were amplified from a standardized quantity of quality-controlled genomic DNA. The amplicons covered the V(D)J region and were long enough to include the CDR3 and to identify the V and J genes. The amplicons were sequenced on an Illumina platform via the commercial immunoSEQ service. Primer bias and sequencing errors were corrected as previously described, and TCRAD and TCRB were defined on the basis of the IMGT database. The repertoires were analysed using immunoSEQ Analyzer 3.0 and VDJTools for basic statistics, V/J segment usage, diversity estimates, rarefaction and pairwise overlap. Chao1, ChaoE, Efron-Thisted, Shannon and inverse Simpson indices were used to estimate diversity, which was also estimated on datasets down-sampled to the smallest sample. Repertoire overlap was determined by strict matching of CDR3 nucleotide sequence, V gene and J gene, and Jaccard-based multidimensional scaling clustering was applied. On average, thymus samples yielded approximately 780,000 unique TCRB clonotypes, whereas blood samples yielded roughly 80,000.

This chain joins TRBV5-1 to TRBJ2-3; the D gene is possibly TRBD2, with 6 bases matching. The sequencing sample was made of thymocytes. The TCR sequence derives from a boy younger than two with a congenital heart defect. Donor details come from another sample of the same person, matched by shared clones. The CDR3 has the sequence CASSLARGITDTQYF. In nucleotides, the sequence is TGCGCCAGCAGCTTGGCCCGGGGGATCACAGATACGCAGTATTTT.